What follows are 5 T cell receptor beta chains derived from one specimen sequenced in a study of T cells in Graves' hyperthyroidism and ophthalmopathy. The TCR beta CDR3 regions underwent amplification using RNA transcripts as the source. HTBI primers were used for first-round RT-PCR of the TCR CDR3. TCRdb reanalysed the multiplex PCR reads using MiXCR and keeps one entry per CDR3 protein. Of 600,000 to 800,000 distinct CDR3 sequences listed, 35% are singletons. Specimen: blood. Source of these receptors: a woman in her thirties or forties with Graves' hyperthyroidism.

Comment on this clonotype: A much larger clonotype is one base distant, so this may be a read error. The chain carries TRBV19 and TRBJ1-5; D remains ambiguous. The CDR3 is made up of 14 amino acids. Germline CDR1 is LNHDA and CDR2 is SQIVND (reference sequence). The V end was cut by 8 bases, the J end by 3 bases, with 14 bases between. The CDR3 loop is CASQADGFNQPQHF. The CDR3 DNA sequence: TGTGCCAGTCAAGCGGACGGGTTCAATCAGCCCCAGCATTTT.

This clonotype was observed at least ten times. V gene TRBV7-2 combines with J gene TRBJ2-7; D unresolved. The germline gives CDR1 SGHTA, CDR2 FQGNSA. CDR3 length: 15 residues. Trimming took 1 base from V and 2 from J, leaving 12 bases between them. The CDR3 sequence is CASSLVGSGPYEQYF. CDR3 DNA sequence: TGTGCCAGCAGCTTAGTTGGCTCCGGGCCCTACGAGCAGTACTTC. The variable domain in full, completed from reference TRBV7-2 and TRBJ2-7, reads GAGVSQSPSNKVTEKGKDVELRCDPISGHTALYWYRQSLGQGLEFLIYFQGNSAPDKSGLPSDRFSAERTGGSVSTLTIQRTQQEDSAVYLCASSLVGSGPYEQYFGPGTRLTVT.

This clonotype was detected many times. The J gene is TRBJ1-3, the V gene TRBV5-8; unclear D gene. V lost 4 bases, J lost 4 bases, and 15 bases lay in between. The germline CDR1 and CDR2 sequences are SGHTS and YDEGEE. The CDR3 has 15 amino acids. The DNA of the CDR3 is TGTGCCAGCAGCCCCGAGGCAGACCGGGGAAACACCATATATTTT. Translating it yields CASSPEADRGNTIYF.

This clonotype was found many times. The chain employs TRBV5-6 and TRBJ2-7; D is perhaps TRBD1 (6 bases). From germline, CDR1 is SGHDT and CDR2 YYEEEE. The ends were cut back, 3 bases at V and 5 bases at J, with 9 bases in the middle. This CDR3 contains 12 residues. This CDR3 reads CASSWTDNEQYF. CDR3 nucleotides: TGTGCCAGCAGCTGGACAGACAACGAGCAGTACTTC.

This clonotype was found many times. The chain recombines TRBV5-4 with TRBJ2-5; D is perhaps TRBD1 (5 bases). CDR3 size: 14 residues. V gave up 4 bases and J gave up 4 bases, with 14 bases separating them. Germline V gives CDR1 SGHNT, CDR2 YYREEE (reference sequence). The CDR3 loop reads CASSLSWGLETQYF. The CDR3, as DNA: TGTGCCAGCAGCCTTTCATGGGGCCTAGAGACCCAGTACTTC.